This T cell receptor (beta chain) was recorded in a study of blood T cell repertoires in COVID-19. The overall study: Sample material is recorded as cDNA or gDNA derived from T cells, B-cell-depleted T cells, or PBMCs.

Assay used: immunoSEQ multiplex PCR; TCRdb lists only in-frame clones, some missing. The table includes approximately 50,000 clones, 75% to 95% detected once. CDR1 is KGHDR and CDR2 is SFDVKD in the germline V gene. This CDR3 has 15 residues. Trimming shortened V by 7 bases and J by 1 base, and 15 bases separated the two germline ends. The V call is TRBV24-1, the J call TRBJ2-5; weak D call: TRBD1 (5 bases). Specimen: peripheral blood. The TCR sequence derives from a man in his forties with acute or convalescent COVID-19. The CDR3 region is CATSHRRVGQETQYF. The CDR3, as DNA: TGTGCCACCAGCCATCGCAGGGTCGGCCAAGAGACCCAGTACTTC.